This TCR beta chain is from a study of cytomegalovirus exposure and HLA in healthy donors. Points from the study as a whole: Among TCR beta chains, those listed as cytomegalovirus-associated numbered some 160. The authors later linked a missense DCLRE1C variant to TCR beta V- and J-gene trimming. Data from an earlier analysis indicated that most TCR beta V segments were productive either about 87% or about 30% of the time.

Germline V lookup: CDR1 MNHEY, CDR2 SVGAGI. The length of the CDR3 is 16 residues. The V gene lost 4 bases and the J gene lost 3 bases, with 16 bases spanning the gap. Both 60 Vbeta primers and 13 Jbeta primers went into the PCR. This table comes from immunoSEQ multiplex PCR, and its TCRdb copy is limited to in-frame clones, with some not included. The table includes about 140,000 clones, around three quarters detected once. On this clone itself: The antigen is undetermined.

The receptor's source is a man aged 35 to 55 in good health and CMV-seropositive. The gene calls are TRBV6-5 and TRBJ2-1; tentatively, D is TRBD2 (6 bases). Material for sequencing was PBMCs. CDR3 in DNA: TGTGCCAGCAGTTTGTTCCAGGACTACAACTACAATGAGCAGTTCTTC. Amino acids: CASSLFQDYNYNEQFF.